This T cell receptor beta chain was obtained from a study of beta chain features in type 1 diabetes. Study overall: Patient and healthy donor groups were alike in age, gender and cell yields. Nearly 110,000,000 sorted cells were examined across all samples. Regarding the study as a whole: Moderately but significantly shorter TCRB CDR3s were found in Type 1 diabetes patients in all four CD4+ subsets. When cDNA is sequenced, cells with high TCR expression could be over-represented.

The authors reverse transcribed all of the isolated RNA, so sequencing captured expressed TCRB transcripts. Sequenced by immunoSEQ multiplex PCR; TCRdb stores in-frame clones only, minus some. The sample lists a few hundred thousand clones; around 10% were seen once. This clone was found a few times. Its target is not known. Cell sorting via CD45RO/CCR7/CD25/CD127/CD95/CD27 was performed to obtain CD4+ naive, central memory, regulatory and stem cell-like memory cells. Source material: central memory CD4+ T cells from blood. This sequence originates from a man aged 25 to 45 with type 1 diabetes.

Written as DNA, the CDR3 is TGTGCCAGCAGTGTAGACACGGCCACAGATACGCAGTATTTT. Its translation is CASSVDTATDTQYF. V usage is TRBV6-1 and J usage is TRBJ2-3; no clear D gene. Germline V CDR1 and CDR2: MNHNS, SASEGT. CDR3 length: 14 amino acids. V gave up 4 bases and J gave up 2 bases, with 10 bases separating them.